The source of this T cell receptor beta chain is a study of cytomegalovirus exposure and HLA in healthy donors. Details on this clone: Its specificity is unknown.

There are 13 residues in the CDR3. Germline values: CDR1 MNHNS, CDR2 SASEGT. V shed 5 bases, J shed 2 bases, and the junction held 3 bases outside the gene matches. PCR used 60 Vbeta primers and 13 Jbeta primers. The repertoire was sequenced with immunoSEQ multiplex PCR; TCRdb's copy has only in-frame clones and lacks some. The sample includes some 190,000 clones, about three quarters of them seen just once. The study's findings and limits: The presence/absence work took it that sequencing depth was about the same across donors.

V is TRBV6-1 and J is TRBJ2-7; 7 positions match TRBD1. Sequencing input: PBMCs. The receptor was isolated from a man between 18 and 35 years old in good health and CMV-seronegative. The CDR3 DNA reads as TGTGCCAGCAGTAAGGGACAGACCTACGAGCAGTACTTC. It codes for CASSKGQTYEQYF.